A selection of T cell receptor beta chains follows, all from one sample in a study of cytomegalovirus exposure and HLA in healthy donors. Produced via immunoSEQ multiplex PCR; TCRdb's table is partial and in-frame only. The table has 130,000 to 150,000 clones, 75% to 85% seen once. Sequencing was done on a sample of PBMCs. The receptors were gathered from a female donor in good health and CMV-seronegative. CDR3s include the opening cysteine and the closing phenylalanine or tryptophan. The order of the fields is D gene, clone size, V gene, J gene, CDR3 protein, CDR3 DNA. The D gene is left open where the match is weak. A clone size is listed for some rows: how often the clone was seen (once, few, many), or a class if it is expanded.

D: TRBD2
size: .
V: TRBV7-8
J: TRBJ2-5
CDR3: CASRLTSGGMETQYF
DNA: TGTGCCAGCAGGCTGACTAGCGGGGGGATGGAGACCCAGTACTTC

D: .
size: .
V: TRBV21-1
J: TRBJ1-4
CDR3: CASSDRDRANEKLFF
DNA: TGTGCCAGCAGCGACCGGGACAGGGCGAATGAAAAACTGTTTTTT

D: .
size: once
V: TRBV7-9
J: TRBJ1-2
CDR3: CSSSLNGYGYTF
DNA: TGTTCCAGCAGCTTAAACGGTTATGGCTACACCTTC

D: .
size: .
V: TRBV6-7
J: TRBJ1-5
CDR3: CASSYSNLAQHF
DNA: TGTGCCAGCAGTTACTCGAATCTGGCTCAGCATTTT

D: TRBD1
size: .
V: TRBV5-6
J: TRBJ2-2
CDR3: CASSSLLTGINTGELFF
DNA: TGTGCCAGCAGCTCTCTGCTGACAGGGATTAACACCGGGGAGCTGTTTTTT

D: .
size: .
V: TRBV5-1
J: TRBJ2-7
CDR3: CASTRTGESEQYF
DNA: TGCGCCAGCACCCGGACTGGGGAGAGCGAGCAGTACTTC

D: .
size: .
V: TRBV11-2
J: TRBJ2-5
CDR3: CASSLDLRREETQYF
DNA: TGTGCCAGCAGCTTAGATTTGAGGCGTGAGGAGACCCAGTACTTC

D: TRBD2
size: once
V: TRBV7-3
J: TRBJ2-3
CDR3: CASSLSPTSADTQYF
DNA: TGTGCCAGCAGCTTATCGCCGACTAGCGCGGATACGCAGTATTTT

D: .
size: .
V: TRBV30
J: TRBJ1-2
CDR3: CAWGRSNYGYTF
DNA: TGTGCCTGGGGAAGGAGTAACTATGGCTACACCTTC

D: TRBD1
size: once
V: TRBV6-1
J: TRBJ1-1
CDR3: CASRGIGGANTEAFF
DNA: TGTGCCAGCAGGGGGATAGGGGGCGCGAACACTGAAGCTTTCTTT

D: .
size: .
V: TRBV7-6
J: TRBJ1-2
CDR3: CASSPSLDGKGYTF
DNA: TGTGCCAGCAGCCCCTCTTTAGACGGGAAAGGCTACACCTTC

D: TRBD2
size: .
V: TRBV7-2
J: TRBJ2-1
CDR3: CASSPPGLAGGGQFF
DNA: TGTGCCAGCAGCCCCCCCGGACTAGCGGGAGGCGGGCAGTTCTTC

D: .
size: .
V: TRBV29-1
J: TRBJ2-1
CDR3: CSVVPGYNEQFF
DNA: TGCAGCGTTGTCCCGGGATACAATGAGCAGTTCTTC

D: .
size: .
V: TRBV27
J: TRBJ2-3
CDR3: CASSYSRLGGPDTQYF
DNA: TGTGCCAGCAGCTATTCCCGGTTGGGGGGACCAGATACGCAGTATTTT

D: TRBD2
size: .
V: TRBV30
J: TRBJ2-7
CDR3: CAWGSGRPDEQYF
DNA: TGTGCCTGGGGTAGCGGGAGGCCCGACGAGCAGTACTTC

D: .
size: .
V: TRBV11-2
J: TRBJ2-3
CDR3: CASSLGRDTQYF
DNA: TGTGCCAGCAGCTTAGGTAGAGATACGCAGTATTTT

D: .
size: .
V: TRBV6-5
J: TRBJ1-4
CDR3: CASANAVNEKLFF
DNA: TGTGCCAGCGCAAACGCGGTAAATGAAAAACTGTTTTTT

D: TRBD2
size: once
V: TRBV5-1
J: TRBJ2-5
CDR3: CASSRSSGGEETQYF
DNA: TGCGCCAGCAGCCGATCTAGCGGGGGCGAAGAGACCCAGTACTTC

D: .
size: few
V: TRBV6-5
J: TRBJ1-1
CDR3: CASSPPPRTEAFF
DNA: TGTGCCAGCAGTCCACCCCCCAGAACTGAAGCTTTCTTT

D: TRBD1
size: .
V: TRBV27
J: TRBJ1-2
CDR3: CASSLTGGAYGYTF
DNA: TGTGCCAGCAGTCTGACAGGGGGCGCCTATGGCTACACCTTC

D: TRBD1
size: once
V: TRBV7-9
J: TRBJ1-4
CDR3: CASSYPAGQVDEKLFF
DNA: TGTGCCAGCAGCTACCCGGCCGGACAGGTTGATGAAAAACTGTTTTTT

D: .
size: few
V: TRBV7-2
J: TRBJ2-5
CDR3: CASSLVANKETQYF
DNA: TGTGCCAGCAGCTTAGTAGCTAATAAGGAGACCCAGTACTTC

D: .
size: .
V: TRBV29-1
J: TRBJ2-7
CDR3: CSVQFAYEQYF
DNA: TGCAGCGTACAATTCGCCTACGAGCAGTACTTC

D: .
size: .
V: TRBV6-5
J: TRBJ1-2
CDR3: CASSYDHTGGYGYTF
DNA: TGTGCCAGCAGTTACGACCACACAGGCGGCTATGGCTACACCTTC